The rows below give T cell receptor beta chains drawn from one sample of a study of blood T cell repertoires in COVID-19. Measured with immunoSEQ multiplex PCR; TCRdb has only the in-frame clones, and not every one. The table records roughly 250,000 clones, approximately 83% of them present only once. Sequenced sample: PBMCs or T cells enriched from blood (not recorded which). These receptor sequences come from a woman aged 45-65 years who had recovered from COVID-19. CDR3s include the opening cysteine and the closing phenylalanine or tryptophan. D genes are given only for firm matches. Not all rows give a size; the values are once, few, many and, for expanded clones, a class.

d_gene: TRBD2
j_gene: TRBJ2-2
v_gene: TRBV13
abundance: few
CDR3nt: TGTGCCAGCAGCGACGACGGGACTAGCGGCAACACCGGGGAGCTGTTTTTT
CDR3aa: CASSDDGTSGNTGELFF

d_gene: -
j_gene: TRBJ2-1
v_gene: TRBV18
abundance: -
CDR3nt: TGTGCCAGCTCACCAGGCGCGGGGAACTACAATGAGCAGTTCTTC
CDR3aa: CASSPGAGNYNEQFF

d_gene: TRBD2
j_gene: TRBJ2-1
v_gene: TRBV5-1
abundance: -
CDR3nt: TGCGCCAGCAGTTTGGGGACTAGCGGCAATGAGCAGTTCTTC
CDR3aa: CASSLGTSGNEQFF

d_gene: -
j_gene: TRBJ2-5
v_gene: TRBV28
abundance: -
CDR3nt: TGTGCCAGCAGTTTCAACAGGGTAAATGAGGAGACCCAGTACTTC
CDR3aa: CASSFNRVNEETQYF

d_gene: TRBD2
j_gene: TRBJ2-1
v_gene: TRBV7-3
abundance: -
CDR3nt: TGTGCCAGCAGTCACACTAGCGATGCCGGGAATGAGCAGTTCTTC
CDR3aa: CASSHTSDAGNEQFF

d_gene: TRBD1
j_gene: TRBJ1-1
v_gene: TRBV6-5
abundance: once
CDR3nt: TGTGCCAGCAGCTACAGCAGGGGGAGGTACACTGAAGCTTTCTTT
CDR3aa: CASSYSRGRYTEAFF

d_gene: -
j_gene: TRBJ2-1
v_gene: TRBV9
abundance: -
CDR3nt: TGTGCCAGCAACCCATCGCCCCAGGGCCATGAGCAGTTCTTC
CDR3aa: CASNPSPQGHEQFF

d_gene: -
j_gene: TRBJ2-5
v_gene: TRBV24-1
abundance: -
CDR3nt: TGTGCCACCAGTGTTAAGGGGCTGTACCAAGAGACCCAGTACTTC
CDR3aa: CATSVKGLYQETQYF

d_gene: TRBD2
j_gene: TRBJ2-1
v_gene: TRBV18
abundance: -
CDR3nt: TGTGCCAGCTCACCTCACCGACTAGCGGACAATGAGCAGTTCTTC
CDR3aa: CASSPHRLADNEQFF

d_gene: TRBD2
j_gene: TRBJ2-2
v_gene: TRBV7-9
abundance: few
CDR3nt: TGTGCCAGCAGCGTTAGCGGGAGAAGTACCGGGGAGCTGTTTTTT
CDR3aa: CASSVSGRSTGELFF

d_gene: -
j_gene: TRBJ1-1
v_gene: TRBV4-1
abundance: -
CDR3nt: TGCGCCAGCAGCCGCATGGGGAGGAACACTGAAGCTTTCTTT
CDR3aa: CASSRMGRNTEAFF

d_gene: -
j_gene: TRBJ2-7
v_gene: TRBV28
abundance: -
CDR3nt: TGTGCCAGCAGTTTATCATTAACAGGGACCCACTACGAGCAGTACTTC
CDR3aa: CASSLSLTGTHYEQYF

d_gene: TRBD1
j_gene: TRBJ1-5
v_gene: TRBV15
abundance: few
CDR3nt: TGTGCCACCAGCAGAGATGGGACAGGGCATCAGCCCCAGCATTTT
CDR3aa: CATSRDGTGHQPQHF

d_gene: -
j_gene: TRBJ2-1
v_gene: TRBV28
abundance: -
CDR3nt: TGTGCCAGCAGTTTTGGGGCTAGCGAGGGTGGTGAGCAGTTCTTC
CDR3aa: CASSFGASEGGEQFF

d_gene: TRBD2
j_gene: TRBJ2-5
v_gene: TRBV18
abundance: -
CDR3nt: TGTGCCAGCTCACGGTGGCCTAGCGGGAGCGAGACCCAGTACTTC
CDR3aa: CASSRWPSGSETQYF

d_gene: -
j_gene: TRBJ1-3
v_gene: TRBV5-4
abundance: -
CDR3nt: TGTGCCAGCAGCTTGTCGGGGGGCTCTGGAAACACCATATATTTT
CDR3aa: CASSLSGGSGNTIYF

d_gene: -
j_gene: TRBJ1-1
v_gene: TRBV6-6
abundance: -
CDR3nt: TGTGCCAGCAGCCCCCCCCAGGGGAAAGGATCCACTGAAGCTTTCTTT
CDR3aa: CASSPPQGKGSTEAFF

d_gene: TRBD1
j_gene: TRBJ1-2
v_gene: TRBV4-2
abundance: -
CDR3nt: TGTGCCAGCAGCCAAGAAAACAGGGGGCAAGGGGGCTACACCTTC
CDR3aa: CASSQENRGQGGYTF

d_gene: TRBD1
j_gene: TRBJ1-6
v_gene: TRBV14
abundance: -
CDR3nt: TGTGCCAGCAGCCAACAACCGGGACAGCCCCTCCACTTT
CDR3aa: CASSQQPGQPLHF

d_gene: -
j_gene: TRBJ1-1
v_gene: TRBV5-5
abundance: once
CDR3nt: TGTGCCAGCAGCGGGGGAGGACAGAACACTGAAGCTTTCTTT
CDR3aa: CASSGGGQNTEAFF

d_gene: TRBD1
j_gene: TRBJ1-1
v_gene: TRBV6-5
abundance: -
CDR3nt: TGTGCCAGCAGTTACCCGACAGGGGGGTTCACTGAAGCTTTCTTT
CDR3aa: CASSYPTGGFTEAFF

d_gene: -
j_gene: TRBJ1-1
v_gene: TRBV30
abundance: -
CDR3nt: TGTGCCTGGCGAAGAGCGAGGCAGCGGCCGGCTGAAGCTTTCTTT
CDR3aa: CAWRRARQRPAEAFF